The entry below describes one T cell receptor (beta chain). A modified ARM-PCR protocol with three rounds of nested PCR amplified TCRbeta. From the multiplex PCR reads, TCRdb called clonotypes with MiXCR, one entry per CDR3 protein. Here the sample spans some 200,000 distinct CDR3 sequences, roughly 70% being singletons. The record originates from a study of tumor and adjacent non-tumor tissue in lung cancer. Study information: Samples averaged about 3.8 million productive TCRbeta reads each.

From germline, CDR1 is LGHNA and CDR2 YNFKEQ. The CDR3 runs to 15 residues. V was clipped by 4 bases and J by 8 bases; unmatched bases: 6. No cell sorting was done before RNA was extracted from the tissue. Chemotherapy-naive patients with new lung cancer underwent thoracic surgery in China, August–November 2014. What was sequenced was lung tumor tissue. The chain carries TRBV4-2 and TRBJ2-1; TRBD2 matches 12 bases. This clonotype originated in a man aged 55 to 69 with non-small cell lung cancer. Here the CDR3 reads CASSRTSGNGDEQFF. CDR3 DNA: TGTGCCAGCAGCCGGACTAGCGGGAATGGCGATGAGCAGTTCTTC.